This TCR beta chain stems from a study of cytomegalovirus exposure and HLA in healthy donors. Study-wide background: The Caucasian-associated ancestry cluster contained 81% of the roughly 390 genotyped donors.

A remark on this clone: No antigen is known for it.

In the PCR, 60 Vbeta and 13 Jbeta primers were used. TCRdb's table, derived via immunoSEQ multiplex PCR, lists solely in-frame clones and lacks some. This table holds over 75,000 clones, 75% to 85% found once. The length of the CDR3 is 14 residues. Germline V gene data show CDR1 as SNHLY and CDR2 as FYNNEI. V lost 6 bases and J lost 4; bases outside the gene matches: 3. Findings of the study overall: Association of a missense DCLRE1C variant with TCR beta V- and J-gene trimming was reported in a later analysis. Among the sequence variants, a highly shared cluster was likely an artifact of sequencing. Earlier analysis found most TCR beta V segments productive about 87% or about 30% of the time.

Sequencing was carried out using PBMCs. This chain links TRBV2 with TRBJ2-2; TRBD1 agrees at 9 bases. This clonotype originated in a male donor in good health and CMV-seropositive. CDR3 nucleotides: TGTGCCAGCAGACAGGGGGCCATCACCGGGGAGCTGTTTTTT. The encoded protein is CASRQGAITGELFF. Together with reference TRBV2 and TRBJ2-2, the CDR3 gives the full variable domain: EPEVTQTPSHQVTQMGQEVILRCVPISNHLYFYWYRQILGQKVEFLVSFYNNEISEKSEIFDDQFSVERPDGSNFTLKIRSTKLEDSAMYFCASRQGAITGELFFGEGSRLTVL.